This note documents a single T cell receptor beta chain sequence. This sample stems from a study of T cell changes during pregnancy in multiple sclerosis. Germline loops: CDR1 SGHTA, CDR2 FQGNSA. CDR3 length equals 14 residues. The V end was cut by 5 bases, the J end by 5 bases, with 12 bases between. Assay used: immunoSEQ multiplex PCR; TCRdb lists only in-frame clones, some missing. The sample carries around 67,000 clones, 90% recorded once. The sample in question was peripheral blood, obtained after pregnancy. This rearrangement joins TRBV7-2 to TRBJ1-4; D remains ambiguous. The receptor was derived from a female donor in good health, enrolled as a control in a pregnancy study. CDR3 sequence reads: CASSPGFVNEKLFF. In DNA form, the CDR3 reads TGTGCCAGCAGCCCGGGGTTCGTGAATGAAAAACTGTTTTTT.